This paragraph reports one T cell receptor beta chain. Germline V gene data show CDR1 as KGHSH and CDR2 as LQKENI. The CDR3 extends over 14 amino acids. Deletions cut 0 bases from V and 3 bases from J, with 7 bases between. This record belongs to a study of long-term antiretroviral therapy in people with HIV. immunoSEQ v3.0 was run at survey level. Assay used: immunoSEQ multiplex PCR; TCRdb lists only in-frame clones, some missing. This table has 26,000 or so clones, 70% to 90% appearing once. Every donor contributed at least one pre-ART and at least two post-ART PBMC samples. The source was unsorted PBMCs, collected 1.9 years after starting antiretroviral therapy. The sequence was collected from a young woman with HIV. The genes are TRBV18 and TRBJ2-3, with a weak D call TRBD2 (5 bases). The CDR3 nucleotides read TGTGCCAGCTCACCACCGAGGGTGACAGATACGCAGTATTTT. This translates into CASSPPRVTDTQYF.